This T cell receptor beta chain was sequenced in a study of regulatory T cells in long-lasting Graves disease. Overall study results and limits: Peripheral blood was the sole material, not thyroid tissue.

The CDR3 is made up of 16 amino acids. Germline V gene lookup returns CDR1 SNHLY and CDR2 FYNNEI. Trimming pared 2 bases from V and 3 bases from J, leaving 13 bases between. Time point in this sample: newly diagnosed GD, antithyroid drugs for less than 3 months. Extracted PBMC RNA gave rise to the TCR library. CDR3 regions were amplified by Arm-PCR using iRepertoire HTBI primers to build TCR beta libraries. TCRdb reprocessed the multiplex PCR reads with MiXCR, giving one entry per CDR3 protein. The sample lists about 530,000 distinct CDR3 sequences, 15% to 20% seen once, with roughly 25% in the top ten. There are a few counts of this clonotype. Its antigen remains unidentified. These data also featured in a second study, about T cells in Graves' hyperthyroidism and ophthalmopathy. That investigation notes: Ophthalmopathy was model-predicted a median roughly six months pre-onset.

Sequencing was performed on peripheral blood mononuclear cells (PBMCs), taken at new diagnosis, from a patient treated with antithyroid drugs. The V gene is TRBV2, the J gene TRBJ2-2; D is ambiguous. The receptor was isolated from a woman aged 35-65 years with Graves disease. DNA of the CDR3: TGTGCCAGCAGTGAATGGGAACTAACCTACACCGGGGAGCTGTTTTTT. It specifies CASSEWELTYTGELFF.